Listed below are T cell receptor beta chains from one sample, sequenced in a study of shared clonotypes between healthy human individuals. The table came from immunoSEQ multiplex PCR; TCRdb's copy has only in-frame clones and leaves some out. Among about 680,000 clones listed, approximately 79% were seen once. Material for sequencing was memory CD4+ T cells sorted from blood. The receptors come from a woman in her 30s in good health. The CDR3 runs from the conserved cysteine through the conserved F or W. D genes are given only for firm matches. Some rows have no size entry. The others give once, few or many, or a class for an expanded clone.

D	J	size	V	CDR3	DNA
.	TRBJ1-3	.	TRBV25-1	CASSFGLLNTIYF	TGTGCCAGCAGTTTTGGACTTTTGAACACCATATATTTT
.	TRBJ2-6	.	TRBV14	CASSQELRANVLTF	TGTGCCAGCAGCCAAGAATTAAGGGCCAACGTCCTGACTTTC
TRBD1	TRBJ2-5	.	TRBV18	CASSQRGTDLQETQYF	TGTGCCAGCTCACAACGAGGGACAGACCTACAAGAGACCCAGTACTTC
.	TRBJ2-2	.	TRBV10-2	CASRQLPRSGELFF	TGCGCCAGCAGACAGCTCCCGAGGTCCGGGGAGCTGTTTTTT
TRBD1	TRBJ1-5	.	TRBV28	CASSGQAASYQPQHF	TGTGCCAGCAGCGGACAGGCGGCAAGTTATCAGCCCCAGCATTTT
.	TRBJ2-1	.	TRBV11-2	CASSLGGAGQHYNEQFF	TGTGCCAGCAGCTTAGGGGGAGCGGGTCAGCACTACAATGAGCAGTTCTTC
TRBD2	TRBJ2-3	once	TRBV2	CASSALAGVNTQYF	TGTGCCAGCAGTGCCCTAGCGGGTGTGAATACGCAGTATTTT
TRBD1	TRBJ2-2	.	TRBV4-1	CASRPGTGFTGELFF	TGCGCCAGCAGACCCGGGACAGGTTTCACCGGGGAGCTGTTTTTT
TRBD2	TRBJ2-7	.	TRBV5-1	CASSLYVAGDEQYF	TGCGCCAGCAGCTTGTATGTAGCGGGAGATGAGCAGTACTTC
.	TRBJ2-3	.	TRBV28	CASTQQTDTQYF	TGTGCCAGCACCCAGCAGACAGATACGCAGTATTTT
.	TRBJ2-7	few	TRBV29-1	CSVVEVVGEQYF	TGCAGCGTTGTGGAGGTCGTGGGCGAGCAGTACTTC
.	TRBJ2-1	.	TRBV7-3	CASSLSRGSYNEQFF	TGTGCCAGCAGCTTAAGTAGGGGCAGCTACAATGAGCAGTTCTTC
TRBD2	TRBJ2-3	many	TRBV28	CASNLRLGTSGKTDTQYF	TGTGCCAGCAATCTCCGCCTTGGGACTAGCGGGAAGACAGATACGCAGTATTTT
.	TRBJ2-2	.	TRBV5-4	CASSLEGAAGELFF	TGTGCCAGCAGCTTGGAGGGAGCGGCCGGGGAGCTGTTTTTT
.	TRBJ1-1	.	TRBV14	CASSPQGIEAFF	TGTGCCAGCAGCCCACAGGGAATTGAAGCTTTCTTT
.	TRBJ2-2	.	TRBV5-5	CASSQRLGGGYEFAELFF	TGTGCCAGCAGCCAACGGCTCGGAGGGGGCTATGAGTTCGCGGAGCTGTTTTTT
TRBD2	TRBJ2-1	.	TRBV7-9	CASSLFGLAGDNEQFF	TGTGCCAGCAGCTTATTCGGACTAGCGGGCGACAATGAGCAGTTCTTC
.	TRBJ2-5	.	TRBV18	CASSRDSRRETQYF	TGTGCCAGCTCACGGGACTCTAGGCGGGAGACCCAGTACTTC
TRBD1	TRBJ1-2	.	TRBV4-1	CASSQGTGIAYGYTF	TGCGCCAGCAGCCAAGGGACAGGGATTGCCTATGGCTACACCTTC
.	TRBJ1-5	.	TRBV11-2	CASSLYSNQPQHF	TGTGCCAGCAGCCTATATAGCAATCAGCCCCAGCATTTT
TRBD2	TRBJ2-3	.	TRBV5-1	CASSGGTIGPSTDTQYF	TGCGCCAGCAGCGGGGGGACTATAGGCCCTAGCACAGATACGCAGTATTTT
.	TRBJ2-5	.	TRBV29-1	CSVEDRRGQKETQYF	TGCAGCGTTGAAGATCGCCGGGGCCAGAAAGAGACCCAGTACTTC
.	TRBJ2-6	.	TRBV21-1	CASSKGRGSGANVLTF	TGTGCCAGCAGCAAAGGACGAGGTTCTGGGGCCAACGTCCTGACTTTC
.	TRBJ2-1	few	TRBV19	CASSIAGAGYNEQFF	TGTGCCAGTAGTATTGCTGGGGCTGGCTACAATGAGCAGTTCTTC
.	TRBJ2-2	.	TRBV18	CASSPGAVNTGELFF	TGTGCCAGCTCACCTGGCGCAGTCAACACCGGGGAGCTGTTTTTT
.	TRBJ2-7	.	TRBV28	CASHSRGGSGLSYEQYF	TGTGCCAGCCATTCCAGGGGGGGTAGCGGGTTGTCCTACGAGCAGTACTTC
.	TRBJ2-4	once	TRBV5-4	CASSNQGTKNIQYF	TGTGCCAGCAGCAACCAGGGGACCAAAAACATTCAGTACTTC
TRBD1	TRBJ2-7	few	TRBV5-1	CASISGDRDHEQYF	TGCGCCAGCATCTCTGGGGACAGGGACCACGAGCAGTACTTC
.	TRBJ2-3	.	TRBV6-1	CASINGRTDTQYF	TGTGCCAGCATTAACGGCCGCACAGATACGCAGTATTTT
TRBD2	TRBJ2-2	.	TRBV2	CASSDGLASTGELFF	TGTGCCAGCAGTGATGGACTAGCGTCGACCGGGGAGCTGTTTTTT
TRBD1	TRBJ1-4	.	TRBV5-6	CASSRRTGTNEKLFF	TGTGCCAGCAGCCGACGGACAGGGACGAATGAAAAACTGTTTTTT
TRBD2	TRBJ2-5	.	TRBV5-1	CASSSAGGTQETQYF	TGCGCCAGCAGCTCTGCGGGAGGGACCCAAGAGACCCAGTACTTC
.	TRBJ2-5	.	TRBV27	CASRLGHQETQYF	TGTGCCAGCAGACTAGGCCACCAAGAGACCCAGTACTTC
TRBD1	TRBJ2-2	few	TRBV5-4	CASSLDRGIAGELFF	TGTGCCAGCAGCTTGGACAGGGGGATTGCCGGGGAGCTGTTTTTT
.	TRBJ2-3	.	TRBV6-5	CASSYGVKSDTQYF	TGTGCCAGCAGTTACGGGGTCAAGTCAGATACGCAGTATTTT
TRBD1	TRBJ1-3	few	TRBV7-2	CASSAGTAAFSGNTIYF	TGTGCCAGCAGCGCCGGGACAGCAGCCTTCTCTGGAAACACCATATATTTT
.	TRBJ2-7	.	TRBV28	CASSLGGSFYEQYF	TGTGCCAGCAGTTTGGGGGGCAGTTTTTACGAGCAGTACTTC
.	TRBJ1-3	.	TRBV5-1	CASSTNAGAGNTIYF	TGCGCCAGCAGTACTAACGCAGGGGCTGGAAACACCATATATTTT
TRBD2	TRBJ2-5	.	TRBV28	CASSKLAGAGETQYF	TGTGCCAGCAGCAAGTTGGCGGGAGCAGGGGAGACCCAGTACTTC
.	TRBJ1-2	.	TRBV27	CASRGTNLGGYTF	TGTGCCAGCAGGGGGACTAACCTGGGCGGCTACACCTTC
TRBD2	TRBJ2-2	few	TRBV6-1	CASSGGTSGDLNTGELFF	TGTGCCAGCAGTGGAGGGACTAGCGGTGACTTGAACACCGGGGAGCTGTTTTTT
.	TRBJ1-4	few	TRBV6-5	CASSYSAGEKLFF	TGTGCCAGCAGTTACTCCGCGGGGGAAAAACTGTTTTTT
.	TRBJ2-7	.	TRBV25-1	CASSGQGKSNEQYF	TGTGCCAGCAGTGGCCAAGGGAAAAGCAACGAGCAGTACTTC
.	TRBJ2-1	few	TRBV25-1	CASSGVHEQFF	TGTGCCAGCAGTGGGGTCCATGAGCAGTTCTTC
.	TRBJ2-5	.	TRBV2	CASRDPRIETQYF	TGTGCCAGCAGGGACCCACGAATTGAGACCCAGTACTTC
TRBD1	TRBJ2-1	.	TRBV15	CATSIDRGRWNEQFF	TGTGCCACCAGCATCGACAGGGGGCGGTGGAATGAGCAGTTCTTC
TRBD1	TRBJ1-2	.	TRBV6-5	CTSSLQGARGYTF	TGTACCAGCAGCCTACAGGGGGCGCGTGGCTACACCTTC
.	TRBJ1-5	.	TRBV19	CASSIVLGGQKHQPQHF	TGTGCCAGTAGTATAGTATTAGGAGGTCAGAAACATCAGCCCCAGCATTTT
.	TRBJ2-5	few	TRBV7-6	CASSFRGETQYF	TGTGCCAGCAGCTTTCGGGGAGAGACCCAGTACTTC
TRBD2	TRBJ2-7	many	TRBV6-5	CASSRGRTYEQYF	TGTGCCAGCAGCCGCGGGAGGACCTACGAGCAGTACTTC